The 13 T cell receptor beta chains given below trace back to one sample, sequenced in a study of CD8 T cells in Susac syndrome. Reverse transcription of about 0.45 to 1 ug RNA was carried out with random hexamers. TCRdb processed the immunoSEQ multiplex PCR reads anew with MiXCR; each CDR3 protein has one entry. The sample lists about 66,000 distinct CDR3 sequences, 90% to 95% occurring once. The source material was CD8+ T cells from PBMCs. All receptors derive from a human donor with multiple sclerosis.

The CDR3: CASSVVEGAYTDTQYF. As DNA, the CDR3 is TGTGCCAGCAGCGTAGTAGAGGGGGCCTACACAGATACGCAGTATTTT. The J gene is TRBJ2-3, the V gene TRBV9; TRBD1 agrees at 7 bases. The CDR3 runs 16 residues. Trimming cost V 0 bases and J 2 bases; bases outside gene matches: 6. Germline CDR1 and CDR2: SGDLS and YYNGEE.

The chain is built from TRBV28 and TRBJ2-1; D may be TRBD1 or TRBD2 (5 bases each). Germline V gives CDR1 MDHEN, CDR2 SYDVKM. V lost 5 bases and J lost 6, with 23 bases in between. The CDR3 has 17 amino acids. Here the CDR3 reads CASSTATGTEPGNEQFF. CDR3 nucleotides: TGTGCCAGCAGTACCGCCACCGGGACGGAGCCAGGCAATGAGCAGTTCTTC.

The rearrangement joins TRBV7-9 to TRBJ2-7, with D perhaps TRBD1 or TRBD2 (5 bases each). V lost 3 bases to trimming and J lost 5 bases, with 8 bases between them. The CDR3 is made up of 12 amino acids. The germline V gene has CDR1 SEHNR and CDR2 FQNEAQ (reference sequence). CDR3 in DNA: TGTGCCAGCAGCTTGGGGGACCACGAGCAGTACTTC. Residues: CASSLGDHEQYF.

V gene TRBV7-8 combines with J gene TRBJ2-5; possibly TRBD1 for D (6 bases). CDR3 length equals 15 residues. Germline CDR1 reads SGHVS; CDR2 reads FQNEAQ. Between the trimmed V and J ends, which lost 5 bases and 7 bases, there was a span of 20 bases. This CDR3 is CASSPETGRSGTQYF. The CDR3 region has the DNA TGTGCCAGCAGCCCGGAGACAGGACGGTCCGGGACCCAGTACTTC.

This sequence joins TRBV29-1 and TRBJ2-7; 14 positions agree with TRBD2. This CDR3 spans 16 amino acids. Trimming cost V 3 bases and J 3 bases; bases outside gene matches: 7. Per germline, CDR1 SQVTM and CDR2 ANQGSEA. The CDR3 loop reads CSVETSGRAAGYEQYF. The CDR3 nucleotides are TGCAGCGTTGAGACTAGCGGGAGGGCGGCGGGCTACGAGCAGTACTTC.

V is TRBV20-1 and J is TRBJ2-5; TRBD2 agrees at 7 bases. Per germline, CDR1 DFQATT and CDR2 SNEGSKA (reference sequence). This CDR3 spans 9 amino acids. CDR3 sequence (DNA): TGCAGGGGGGGGGAGACCCAGTACTTC. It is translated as CRGGETQYF.

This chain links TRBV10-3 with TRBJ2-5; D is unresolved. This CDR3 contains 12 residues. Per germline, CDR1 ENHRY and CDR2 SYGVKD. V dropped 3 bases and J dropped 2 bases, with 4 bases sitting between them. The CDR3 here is CAISDLQETQYF. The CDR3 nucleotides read TGTGCCATCAGTGACCTTCAAGAGACCCAGTACTTC.

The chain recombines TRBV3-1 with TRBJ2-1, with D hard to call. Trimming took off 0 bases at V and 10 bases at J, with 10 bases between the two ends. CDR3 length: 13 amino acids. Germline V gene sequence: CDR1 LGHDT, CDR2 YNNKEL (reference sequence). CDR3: CASSQDPTSEQFF. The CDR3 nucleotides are TGTGCCAGCAGCCAAGACCCCACCTCAGAGCAGTTCTTC.

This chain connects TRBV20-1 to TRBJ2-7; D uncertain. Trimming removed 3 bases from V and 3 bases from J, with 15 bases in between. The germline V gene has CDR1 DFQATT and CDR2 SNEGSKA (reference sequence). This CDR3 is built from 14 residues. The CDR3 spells CSARGFFADYEQYF. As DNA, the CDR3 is TGCAGTGCTAGGGGCTTTTTCGCGGACTACGAGCAGTACTTC.

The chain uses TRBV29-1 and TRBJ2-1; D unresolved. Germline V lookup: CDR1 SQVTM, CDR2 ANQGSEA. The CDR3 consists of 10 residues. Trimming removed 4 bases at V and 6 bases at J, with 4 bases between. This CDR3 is CSVVSNEQFF. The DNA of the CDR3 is TGCAGCGTTGTAAGCAATGAGCAGTTCTTC.

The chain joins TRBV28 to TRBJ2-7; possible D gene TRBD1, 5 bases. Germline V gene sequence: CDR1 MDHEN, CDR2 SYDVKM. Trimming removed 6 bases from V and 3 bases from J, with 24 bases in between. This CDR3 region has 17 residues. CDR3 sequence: CASSPRFQWGRDYEQYF. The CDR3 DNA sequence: TGTGCCAGCAGCCCCAGGTTCCAATGGGGCAGGGACTACGAGCAGTACTTC.

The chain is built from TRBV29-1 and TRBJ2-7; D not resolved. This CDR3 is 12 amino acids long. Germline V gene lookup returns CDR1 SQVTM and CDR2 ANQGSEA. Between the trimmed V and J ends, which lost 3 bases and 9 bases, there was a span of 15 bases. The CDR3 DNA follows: TGCAGCGTTGAGACCTTCGACGAAACGCAGTACTTC. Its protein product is CSVETFDETQYF.

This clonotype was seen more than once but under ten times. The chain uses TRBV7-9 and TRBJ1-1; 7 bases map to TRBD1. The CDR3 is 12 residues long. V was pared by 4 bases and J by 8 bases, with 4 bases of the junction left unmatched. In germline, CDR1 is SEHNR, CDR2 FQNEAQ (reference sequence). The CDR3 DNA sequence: TGTGCCAGCAGCTCCTTGGACAGGGAAGCTTTCTTT. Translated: CASSSLDREAFF. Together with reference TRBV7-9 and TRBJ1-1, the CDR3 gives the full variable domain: DTGVSQNPRHKITKRGQNVTFRCDPISEHNRLYWYRQTLGQGPEFLTYFQNEAQLEKSRLLSDRFSAERPKGSFSTLEIQRTEQGDSAMYLCASSSLDREAFFGQGTRLTVV.